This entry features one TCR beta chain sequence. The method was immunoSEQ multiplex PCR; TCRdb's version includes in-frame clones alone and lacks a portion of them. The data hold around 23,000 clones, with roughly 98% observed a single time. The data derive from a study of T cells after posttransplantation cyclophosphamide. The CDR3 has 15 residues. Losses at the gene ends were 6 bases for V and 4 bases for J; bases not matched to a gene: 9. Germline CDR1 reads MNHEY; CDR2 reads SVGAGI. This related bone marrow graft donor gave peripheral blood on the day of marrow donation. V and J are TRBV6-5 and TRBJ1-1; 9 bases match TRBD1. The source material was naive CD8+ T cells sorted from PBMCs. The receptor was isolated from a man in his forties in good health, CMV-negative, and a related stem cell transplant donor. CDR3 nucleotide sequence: TGTGCCAGCAGATTTTCCGGGACAGGGTTCACTGAAGCTTTCTTT. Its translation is CASRFSGTGFTEAFF.